This entry is about one T cell receptor (beta chain). The antigen remains undetermined. The record originates from a study of OX40 agonist ivuxolimab in advanced cancers. About the study: Dose-escalation patients suffered from hepatocellular carcinoma, melanoma, renal cell or head and neck cancer.

From germline, CDR1 is SQVTM and CDR2 ANQGSEA. V trimming: 7 bases; J trimming: 5 bases; junction bases outside the gene matches: 7. The CDR3 covers 12 residues. Profiling relied on immunoSEQ multiplex PCR, and the TCRdb table lists in-frame clones only, not all of them. The profile shows around 98,000 clones, around nine tenths of them singletons. Notes on the study in general: On average, CD8+ T cells showed a greater number of expanded clones than CD4+. Among the nonresponders, some also had low normalized T-cell clonal expansion.

The specimen was CD4+ or CD8+ T cells sorted from blood, collected in a trial of the OX40 agonist ivuxolimab. The chain uses TRBV29-1 and TRBJ1-2, with TRBD1 matching 7 bases. The origin of this receptor is an adult with an advanced solid tumor such as melanoma, head and neck, liver or kidney cancer. CDR3 region: CSEQSGGYGYTF. CDR3 sequence (DNA): TGCAGCGAACAATCAGGGGGATATGGCTACACCTTC.